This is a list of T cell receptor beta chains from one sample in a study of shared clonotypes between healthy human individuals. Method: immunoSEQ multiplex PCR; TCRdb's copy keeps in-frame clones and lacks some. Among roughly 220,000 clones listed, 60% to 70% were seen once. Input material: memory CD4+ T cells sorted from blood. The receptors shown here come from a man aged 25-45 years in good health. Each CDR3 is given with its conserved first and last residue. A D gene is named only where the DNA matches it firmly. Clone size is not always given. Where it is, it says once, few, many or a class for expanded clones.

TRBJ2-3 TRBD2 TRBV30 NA TGTGCCTCCGGGACTAGCGGGAGGGTAACAGATACGCAGTATTTT CASGTSGRVTDTQYF
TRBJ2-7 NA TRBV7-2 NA TGTGCCAGCGGCATCATCCCGACAGACGAGCAGTACTTC CASGIIPTDEQYF
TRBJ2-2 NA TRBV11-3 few TGTGCCAGCAGCCGCAAAGAGGCAGCCGGGGAGCTGTTTTTT CASSRKEAAGELFF
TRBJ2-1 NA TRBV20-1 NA TGCAGTGCTAGCAGCTACAATGAGCAGTTCTTC CSASSYNEQFF
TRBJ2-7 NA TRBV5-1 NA TGCGCCAGCAGCCCACAATCGGGCGCCTTCTACGAGCAGTACTTC CASSPQSGAFYEQYF
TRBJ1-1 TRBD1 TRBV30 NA TGTGCCTGGAGTACCGGGACAGACATTCTTGAAGCTTTCTTT CAWSTGTDILEAFF
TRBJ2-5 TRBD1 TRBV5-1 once TGCGCCAGCAGCTTCTATACAGGGGGTGAAGAGACCCAGTACTTC CASSFYTGGEETQYF
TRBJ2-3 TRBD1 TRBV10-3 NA TGTGCCATCAGTGATCCCAGGGGGATGGGCACAGATACGCAGTATTTT CAISDPRGMGTDTQYF
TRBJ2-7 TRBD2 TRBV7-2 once TGTGCCAGCAGCTTAGGAGAAGCGGGGCTCTCCTACGAGCAGTACTTC CASSLGEAGLSYEQYF
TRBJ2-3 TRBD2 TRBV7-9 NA TGTGCCAGCAGGGCGCCGGGACTAGCGGTAGTTAGCACAGATACGCAGTATTTT CASRAPGLAVVSTDTQYF
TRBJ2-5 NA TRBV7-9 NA TGTGCCAGCAGCCTCACGGGTCTCCAAGAGACCCAGTACTTC CASSLTGLQETQYF
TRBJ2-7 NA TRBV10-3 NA TGTGCCACCGCCCCCCCAGGTACAGAGCAGTACTTC CATAPPGTEQYF
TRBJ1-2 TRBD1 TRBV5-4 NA TGTGCCAGCAGCTGGCGGTCAGGGGGCCACTATGGCTACACCTTC CASSWRSGGHYGYTF
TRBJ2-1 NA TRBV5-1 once TGCGCCAGCAGCTTGGCTCAGAACAATGAGCAGTTCTTC CASSLAQNNEQFF
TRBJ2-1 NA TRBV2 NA TGTGCCAGCACCATTACCCAAGGGGCCCAAGAGTTCTTC CASTITQGAQEFF
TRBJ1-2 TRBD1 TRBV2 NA TGTGCCAGCAGAAGTCTCAGGGGGCGAGGTGGCTACACCTTC CASRSLRGRGGYTF
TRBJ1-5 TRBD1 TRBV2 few TGTGCCAGCAGTGAGGGGGACAGAACTCAGCCCCAGCATTTT CASSEGDRTQPQHF
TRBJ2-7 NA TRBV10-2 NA TGCGCCAGCAGTGAGGGTGCAAGGGGCCCCTACGAGCAGTACTTC CASSEGARGPYEQYF
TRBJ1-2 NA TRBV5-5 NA TGTGCCAGCAGCCGTACCCTCAGCCGGGACACCGGCTACACCTTC CASSRTLSRDTGYTF
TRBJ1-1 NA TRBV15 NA TGTGCCACCAGCAGAGAAGGCAGCGCCTATGAAGCTTTCTTT CATSREGSAYEAFF
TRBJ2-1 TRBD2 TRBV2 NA TGTGCCAGCAGTGAACTAGCGGGCAATGAGCAGTTCTTC CASSELAGNEQFF
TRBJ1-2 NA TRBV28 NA TGTGCCAGCAGTCCCGGGACCCTTGGCTATGGCTACACCTTC CASSPGTLGYGYTF
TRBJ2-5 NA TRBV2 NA TGTGCCAGCAGGTGGACGGTCCTCAAGACCCAGTACTTC CASRWTVLKTQYF
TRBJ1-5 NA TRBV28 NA TGTGCCAGCCTCGAATATAGCAATCAGCCCCAGCATTTT CASLEYSNQPQHF
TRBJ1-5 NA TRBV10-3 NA TGTGCCATCAGTGAGTCGTGGGGGTCAGGGCCCCAGCATTTT CAISESWGSGPQHF
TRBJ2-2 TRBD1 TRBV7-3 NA TGTGCCAGCAGCGCACCGGGACAGACGAACACCGGGGAGCTGTTTTTT CASSAPGQTNTGELFF
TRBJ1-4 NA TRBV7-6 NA TGTGCCAGCAGCTTCCGGGACGGTAATGAAAAACTGTTTTTT CASSFRDGNEKLFF
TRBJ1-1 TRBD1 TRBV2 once TGTGCCAGCTCCGGACAGGGGAACACTGAAGCTTTCTTT CASSGQGNTEAFF
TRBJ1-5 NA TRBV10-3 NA TGTGCCATCAGTGAGTCGATTCCGGGGAATCAGCCCCAGCATTTT CAISESIPGNQPQHF
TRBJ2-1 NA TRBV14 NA TGTGCCAGCAGCCAATTTCAAGTTTCTTGGGAGCAGTTCTTC CASSQFQVSWEQFF
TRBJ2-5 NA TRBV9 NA TGTGCCAGCAGCCCCGGGGGGCTGGAGACCCAGTACTTC CASSPGGLETQYF
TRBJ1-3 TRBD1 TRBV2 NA TGTGCCAGCAGTGATGGACAGGGGAACTCTGGAAACACCATATATTTT CASSDGQGNSGNTIYF
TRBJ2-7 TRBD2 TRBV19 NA TGTGCCAGTAGTATTGCAGGGACTAGTAGCGAGCAGTACTTC CASSIAGTSSEQYF
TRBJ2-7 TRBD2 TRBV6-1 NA TGTGCCAGCAGTTTAGCGGGAGAAACCAACTACGAGCAGTACTTC CASSLAGETNYEQYF
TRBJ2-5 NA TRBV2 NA TGTGCCAGCAATAGGGACCAAGAGACCCAGTACTTC CASNRDQETQYF
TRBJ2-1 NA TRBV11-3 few TGTGCCAGCAGCACGTACAGGGGGGGCTATGAGCAGTTCTTC CASSTYRGGYEQFF
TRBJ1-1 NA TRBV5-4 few TGTGCCAGCAGCTGGGGCGGGGGTATGAACACTGAAGCTTTCTTT CASSWGGGMNTEAFF
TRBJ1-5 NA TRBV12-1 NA TGTGCCAGCAGCTTTGCGGGACAGGCCCATAGCAATCAGCCCCAGCATTTT CASSFAGQAHSNQPQHF
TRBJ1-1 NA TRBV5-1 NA TGCGCCAGCAGCTTGGACTCGAACACTGAAGCTTTCTTT CASSLDSNTEAFF
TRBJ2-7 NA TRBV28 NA TGTGCCAGCAGTTTAGTGCTAGGGTTCCGGGTGGAGCAGTACTTC CASSLVLGFRVEQYF
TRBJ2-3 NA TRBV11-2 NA TGTGCCAGCAGCTTCGGGACAGATACGCAGTATTTT CASSFGTDTQYF
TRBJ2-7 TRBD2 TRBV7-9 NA TGTGCCAGCAGCTTAGCGGACGTGACTAGCCGGTACGAGCAGTACTTC CASSLADVTSRYEQYF
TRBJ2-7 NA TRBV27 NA TGTGCCAGCAGTTTAGAAGGGTACCTGGACGAGCAGTACTTC CASSLEGYLDEQYF
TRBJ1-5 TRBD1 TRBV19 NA TGTGCCAGTAGTACCTCACAGGGGAGGCAGCCCCAGCATTTT CASSTSQGRQPQHF
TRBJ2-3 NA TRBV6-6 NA TGTGCCAGCAGTATGACTGGGGCCCCCACAGATACGCAGTATTTT CASSMTGAPTDTQYF
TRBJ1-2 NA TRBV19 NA TGTGCCAGTAGTCCCCGACAGTCCAGTAACTATGGCTACACCTTC CASSPRQSSNYGYTF
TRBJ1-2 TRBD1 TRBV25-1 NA TGTGCCAGCAGTGAATACCAACCGGGGACAGCGAATAACTATGGCTACACCTTC CASSEYQPGTANNYGYTF
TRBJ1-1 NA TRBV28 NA TGTGCCAGCAGTTCCACAGGGCGTGGCACTGAAGCTTTCTTT CASSSTGRGTEAFF
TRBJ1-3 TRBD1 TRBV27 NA TGTGCCAGCAGATCTGAGGGGGCTTACGGAAACACCATATATTTT CASRSEGAYGNTIYF
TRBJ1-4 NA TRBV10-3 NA TGTGCCATCGCGGCAGGGTCTAATGAAAAACTGTTTTTT CAIAAGSNEKLFF